Only a few counts were recorded for the clone carrying this TCR beta chain. Antigen: not known. Deletions cut 7 bases from V and 7 bases from J, with 13 bases between. The CDR3 runs 12 residues. The sample comes from a study of response to subunit inactivated influenza vaccine. The study's findings and limits: Only a handful of new T cells, the authors suggested, are recruited with each seasonal influenza vaccination.

TCRdb re-derived calls from the RT-PCR reads in MiXCR, one entry per CDR3 protein. Of some 520,000 distinct CDR3 sequences listed, approximately 16% are singletons. The material sequenced was CD4+ T cells sorted from PBMCs, taken around 25 months after vaccination. The source of this sequence is a man aged 50-75 years who received an inactivated influenza vaccine. The V call is TRBV12-3 or TRBV12-4, the J call TRBJ1-2; D is possibly TRBD1 (6 bases). Here the CDR3 reads CASTGTSGGYTF. CDR3 coding DNA: TGTGCCAGCACCGGGACATCGGGTGGCTACACCTTC.